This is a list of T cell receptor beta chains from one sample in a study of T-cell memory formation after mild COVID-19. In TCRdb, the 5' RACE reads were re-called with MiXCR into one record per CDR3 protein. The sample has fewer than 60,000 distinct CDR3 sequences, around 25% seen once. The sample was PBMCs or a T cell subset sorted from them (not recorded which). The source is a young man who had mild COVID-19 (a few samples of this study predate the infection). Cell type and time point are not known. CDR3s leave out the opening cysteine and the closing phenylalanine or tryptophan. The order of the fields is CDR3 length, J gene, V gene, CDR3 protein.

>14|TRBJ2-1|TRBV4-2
AIRGTVDTGYNEQF
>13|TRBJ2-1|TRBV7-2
ASRLLSGGQDEQF
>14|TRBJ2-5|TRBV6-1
ASSEARGQGWETQY
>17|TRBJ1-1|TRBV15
ATSSSVLTAGAVWTEAF
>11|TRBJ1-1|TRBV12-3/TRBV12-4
ASSKGQGAEAF
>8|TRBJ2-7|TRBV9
ASRGFEQY
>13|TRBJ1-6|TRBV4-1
ASSQHGQTNSPLH
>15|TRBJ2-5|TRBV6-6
ASSHGLAGGPGETQY
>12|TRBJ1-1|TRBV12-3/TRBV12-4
ASSLLGRNTEAF
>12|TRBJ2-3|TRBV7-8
ASSPGGRTDTQY
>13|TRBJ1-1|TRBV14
ASSQYIGGGTEAF
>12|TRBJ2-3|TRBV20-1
SASKGSSTDTQY
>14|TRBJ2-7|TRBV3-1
ASSQGGLAYSYEQY
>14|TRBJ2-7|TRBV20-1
SARDRRDSTVHEQY
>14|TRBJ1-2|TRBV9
ASSPRLEGQNYGYT
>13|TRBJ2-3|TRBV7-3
ASSLGPGVEDTQY
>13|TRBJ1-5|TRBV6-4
ASSEGTYSNQPQH
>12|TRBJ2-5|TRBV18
ASRDRGEEETQY
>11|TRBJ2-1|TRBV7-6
ASSLDGSYEQF
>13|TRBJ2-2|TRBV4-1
ASAREDRETRELF
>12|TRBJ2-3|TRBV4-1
ASSQDYSADTQY
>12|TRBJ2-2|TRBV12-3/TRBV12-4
ASSPAGVSGELF
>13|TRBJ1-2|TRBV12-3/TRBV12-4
ASRKGTGRERGYT
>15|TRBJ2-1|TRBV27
ASGSTALAGAINEQF
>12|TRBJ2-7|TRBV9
ASSVKAGAGEQY
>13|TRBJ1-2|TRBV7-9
ASSPSVSGLYGYT
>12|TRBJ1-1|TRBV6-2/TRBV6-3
ASTEPWRNTEAF
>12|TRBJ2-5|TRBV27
ASSIRQGQETQY
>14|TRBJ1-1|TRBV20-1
SARDRDRGLNTEAF
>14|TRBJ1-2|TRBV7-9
ASSPQTGEANYGYT
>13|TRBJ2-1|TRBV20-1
SAREGRQAYNEQF
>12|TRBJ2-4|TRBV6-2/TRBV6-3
ASSHRTDKNIQY
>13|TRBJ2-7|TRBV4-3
ASSQGTGPTYEQY
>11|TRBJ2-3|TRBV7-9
ASSGGPTDTQY
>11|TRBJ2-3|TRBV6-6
ATGTSYRDTQY
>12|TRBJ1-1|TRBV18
ASSAHVGNTEAF
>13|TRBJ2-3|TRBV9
ASSVVAGSTDTQY
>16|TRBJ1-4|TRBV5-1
ASSSGQGGYTTNEKLF
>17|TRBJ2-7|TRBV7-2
ASSATPPGGLTLQSGQY
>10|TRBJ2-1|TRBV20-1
SARDRGYEQF
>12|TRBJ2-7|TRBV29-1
SVVTGVRSYEQY
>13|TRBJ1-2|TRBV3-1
ASSQDLDRIYGYT
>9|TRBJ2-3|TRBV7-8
ASSFRGAQY
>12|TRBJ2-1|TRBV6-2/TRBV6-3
ASSYSTEYNEQF
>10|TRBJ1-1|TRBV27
ASSLGGAEAF
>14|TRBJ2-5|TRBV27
ASSHAAQGNGETQY
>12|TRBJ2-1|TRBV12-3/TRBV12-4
ASSLARGLNEQF
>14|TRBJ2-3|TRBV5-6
ASSSLLAGERDTQY
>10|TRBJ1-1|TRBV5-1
ASSGQPNEAF
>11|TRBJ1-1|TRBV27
ASTSPGGTEAF
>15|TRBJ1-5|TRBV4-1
ASSQEGRGLPNQPQH